This section outlines one T cell receptor beta chain sequence together with its context. What it binds is unknown. The sample is drawn from a study of cytomegalovirus exposure and HLA in healthy donors. Broader study findings: Indistinguishable V segments such as TRBV6-2 and TRBV6-3 were excluded.

The PCR was carried out with 60 Vbeta primers and 13 Jbeta primers. The protocol was immunoSEQ multiplex PCR, while the TCRdb copy is restricted to in-frame clones and leaves out a portion. The profile shows under 150,000 clones, approximately 10% of them singletons. This CDR3 comprises 16 residues. The germline V and J ends were trimmed by 0 bases and 5 bases, with 14 bases remaining between them. The germline gives CDR1 LNHDA, CDR2 SQIVND (reference sequence). This receptor was taken from a woman aged 40 to 50 in good health and CMV-seropositive. The genes are TRBV19 and TRBJ1-5; D might be TRBD1 (5 bases). The material sequenced was PBMCs. The DNA of the CDR3 is TGTGCCAGTAGTATAGATGGGGCGGGGACCCATCAGCCCCAGCATTTT. Translation: CASSIDGAGTHQPQHF.